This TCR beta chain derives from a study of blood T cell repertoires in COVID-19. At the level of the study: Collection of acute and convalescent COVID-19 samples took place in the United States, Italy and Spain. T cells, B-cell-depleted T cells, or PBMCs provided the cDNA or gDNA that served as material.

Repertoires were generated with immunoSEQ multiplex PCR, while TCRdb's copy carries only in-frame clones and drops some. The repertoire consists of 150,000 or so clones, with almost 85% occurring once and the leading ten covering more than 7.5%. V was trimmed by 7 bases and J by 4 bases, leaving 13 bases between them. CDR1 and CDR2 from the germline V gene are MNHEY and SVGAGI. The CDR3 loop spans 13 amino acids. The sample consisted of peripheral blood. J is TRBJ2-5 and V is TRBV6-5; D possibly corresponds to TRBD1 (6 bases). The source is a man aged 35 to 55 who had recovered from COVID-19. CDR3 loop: CASKATGRETQYF. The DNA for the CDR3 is TGTGCCAGCAAGGCGACAGGTAGAGAGACCCAGTACTTC.